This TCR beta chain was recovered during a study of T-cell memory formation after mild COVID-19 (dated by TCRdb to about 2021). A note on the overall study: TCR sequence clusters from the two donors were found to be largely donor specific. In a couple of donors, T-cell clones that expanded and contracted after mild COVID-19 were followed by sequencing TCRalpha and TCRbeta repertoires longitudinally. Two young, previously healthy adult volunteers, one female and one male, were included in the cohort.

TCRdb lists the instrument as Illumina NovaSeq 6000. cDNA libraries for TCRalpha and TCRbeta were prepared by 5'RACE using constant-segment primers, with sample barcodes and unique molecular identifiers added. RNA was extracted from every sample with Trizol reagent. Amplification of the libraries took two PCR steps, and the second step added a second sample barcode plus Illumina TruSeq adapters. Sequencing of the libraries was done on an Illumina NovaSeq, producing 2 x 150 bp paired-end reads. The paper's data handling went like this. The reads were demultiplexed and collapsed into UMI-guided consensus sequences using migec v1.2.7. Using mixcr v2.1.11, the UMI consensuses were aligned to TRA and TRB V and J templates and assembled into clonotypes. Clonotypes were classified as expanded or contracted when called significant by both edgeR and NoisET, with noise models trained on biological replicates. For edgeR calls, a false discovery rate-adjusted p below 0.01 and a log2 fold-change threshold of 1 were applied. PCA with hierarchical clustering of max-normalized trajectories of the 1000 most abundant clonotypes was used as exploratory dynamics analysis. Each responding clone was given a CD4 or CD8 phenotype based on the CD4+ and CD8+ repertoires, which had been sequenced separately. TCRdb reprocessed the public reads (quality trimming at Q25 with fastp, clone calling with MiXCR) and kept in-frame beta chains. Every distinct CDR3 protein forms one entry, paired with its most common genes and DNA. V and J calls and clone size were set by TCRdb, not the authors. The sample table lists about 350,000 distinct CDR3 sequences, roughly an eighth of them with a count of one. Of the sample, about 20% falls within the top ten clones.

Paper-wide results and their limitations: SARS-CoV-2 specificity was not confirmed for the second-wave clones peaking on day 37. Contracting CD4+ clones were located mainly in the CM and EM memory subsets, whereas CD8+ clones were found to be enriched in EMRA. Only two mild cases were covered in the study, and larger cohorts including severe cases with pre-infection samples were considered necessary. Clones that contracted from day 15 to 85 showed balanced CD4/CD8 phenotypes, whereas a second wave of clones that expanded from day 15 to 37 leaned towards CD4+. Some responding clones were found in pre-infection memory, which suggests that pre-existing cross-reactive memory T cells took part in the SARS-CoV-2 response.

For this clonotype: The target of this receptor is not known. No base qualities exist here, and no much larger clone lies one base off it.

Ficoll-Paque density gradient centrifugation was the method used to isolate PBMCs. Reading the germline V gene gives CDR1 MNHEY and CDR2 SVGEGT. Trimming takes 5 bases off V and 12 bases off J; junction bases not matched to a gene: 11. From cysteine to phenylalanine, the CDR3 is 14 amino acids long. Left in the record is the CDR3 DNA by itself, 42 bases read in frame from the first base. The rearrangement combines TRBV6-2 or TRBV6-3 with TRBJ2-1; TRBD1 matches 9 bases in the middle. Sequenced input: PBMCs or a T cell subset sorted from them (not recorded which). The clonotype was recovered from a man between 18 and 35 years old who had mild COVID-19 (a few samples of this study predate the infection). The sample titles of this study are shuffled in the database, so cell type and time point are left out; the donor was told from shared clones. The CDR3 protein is CASSRQGGSTWQFF. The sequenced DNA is TGTGCCAGCAGTAGACAGGGGGGCTCTACGTGGCAGTTCTTC.